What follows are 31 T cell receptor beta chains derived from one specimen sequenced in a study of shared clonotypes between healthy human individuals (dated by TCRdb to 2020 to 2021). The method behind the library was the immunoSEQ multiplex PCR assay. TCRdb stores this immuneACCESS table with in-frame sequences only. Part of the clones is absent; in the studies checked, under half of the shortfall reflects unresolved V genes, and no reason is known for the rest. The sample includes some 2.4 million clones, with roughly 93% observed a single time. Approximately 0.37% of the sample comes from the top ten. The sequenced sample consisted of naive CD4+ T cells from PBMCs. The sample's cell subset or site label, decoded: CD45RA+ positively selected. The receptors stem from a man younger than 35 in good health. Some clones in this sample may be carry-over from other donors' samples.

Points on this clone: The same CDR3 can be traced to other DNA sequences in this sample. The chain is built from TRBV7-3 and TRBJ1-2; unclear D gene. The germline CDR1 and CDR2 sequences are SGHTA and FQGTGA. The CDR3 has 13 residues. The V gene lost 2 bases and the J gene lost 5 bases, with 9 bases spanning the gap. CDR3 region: CASSLVGGYGYTF. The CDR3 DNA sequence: TGTGCCAGCAGCTTAGTGGGAGGGTATGGCTACACCTTC.

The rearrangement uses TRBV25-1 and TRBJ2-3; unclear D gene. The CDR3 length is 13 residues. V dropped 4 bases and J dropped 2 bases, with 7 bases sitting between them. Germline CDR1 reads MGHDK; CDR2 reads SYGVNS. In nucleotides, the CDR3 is TGTGCCAGCAGTGCCCGACCCACAGATACGCAGTATTTT. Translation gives CASSARPTDTQYF.

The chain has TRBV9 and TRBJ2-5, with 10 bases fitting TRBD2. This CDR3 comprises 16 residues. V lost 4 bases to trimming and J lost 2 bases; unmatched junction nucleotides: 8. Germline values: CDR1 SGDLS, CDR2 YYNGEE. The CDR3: CASSPTSGNLQETQYF. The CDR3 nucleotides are TGTGCCAGCAGCCCAACTAGCGGGAACTTACAAGAGACCCAGTACTTC. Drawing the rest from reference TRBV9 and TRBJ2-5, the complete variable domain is DSGVTQTPKHLITATGQRVTLRCSPRSGDLSVYWYQQSLDQGLQFLIQYYNGEERAKGNILERFSAQQFPDLHSELNLSSLELGDSALYFCASSPTSGNLQETQYFGPGTRLLVL.

The CDR3 sequence: CASSKDWEDGCEQYF. The CDR3 DNA sequence: TGTGCCAGCAGCAAAGATTGGGAGGACGGCTGCGAGCAGTACTTC. V gene TRBV21-1 combines with J gene TRBJ2-7; TRBD2 is taken as the D call from the table, unchecked against the DNA. TRBV21-1 is deemed a pseudogene. CDR3 length: 15 amino acids.

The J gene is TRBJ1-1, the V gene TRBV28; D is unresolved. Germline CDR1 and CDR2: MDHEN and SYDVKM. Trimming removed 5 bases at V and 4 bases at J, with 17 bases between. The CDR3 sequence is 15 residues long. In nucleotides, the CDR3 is TGTGCCAGCAGTGTCCAGCGTCCGGGTGGCACTGAAGCTTTCTTT. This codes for CASSVQRPGGTEAFF.

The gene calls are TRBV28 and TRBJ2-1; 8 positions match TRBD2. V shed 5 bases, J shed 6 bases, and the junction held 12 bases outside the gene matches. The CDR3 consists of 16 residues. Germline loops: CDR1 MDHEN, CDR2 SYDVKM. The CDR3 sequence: CASSRSAAGAFNEQFF. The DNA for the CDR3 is TGTGCCAGCAGTCGCTCAGCAGCGGGAGCGTTCAATGAGCAGTTCTTC. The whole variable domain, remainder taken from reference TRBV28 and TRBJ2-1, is DVKVTQSSRYLVKRTGEKVFLECVQDMDHENMFWYRQDPGLGLRLIYFSYDVKMKEKGDIPEGYSVSREKKERFSLILESASTNQTSMYLCASSRSAAGAFNEQFFGPGTRLTVL.

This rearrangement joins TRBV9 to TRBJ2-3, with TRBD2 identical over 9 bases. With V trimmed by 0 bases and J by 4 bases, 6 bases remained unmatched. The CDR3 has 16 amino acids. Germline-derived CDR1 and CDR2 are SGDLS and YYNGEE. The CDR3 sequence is CASSVVTSGSADTQYF. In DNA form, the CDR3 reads TGTGCCAGCAGCGTAGTGACTAGCGGAAGCGCAGATACGCAGTATTTT. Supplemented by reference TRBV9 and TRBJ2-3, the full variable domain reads DSGVTQTPKHLITATGQRVTLRCSPRSGDLSVYWYQQSLDQGLQFLIQYYNGEERAKGNILERFSAQQFPDLHSELNLSSLELGDSALYFCASSVVTSGSADTQYFGPGTRLTVL.

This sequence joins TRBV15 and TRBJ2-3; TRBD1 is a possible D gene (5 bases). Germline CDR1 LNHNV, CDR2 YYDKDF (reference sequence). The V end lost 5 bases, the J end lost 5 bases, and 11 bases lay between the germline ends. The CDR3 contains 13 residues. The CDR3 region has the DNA TGTGCCACCAGCTGGCAGGGAAGAGATACGCAGTATTTT. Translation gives CATSWQGRDTQYF.

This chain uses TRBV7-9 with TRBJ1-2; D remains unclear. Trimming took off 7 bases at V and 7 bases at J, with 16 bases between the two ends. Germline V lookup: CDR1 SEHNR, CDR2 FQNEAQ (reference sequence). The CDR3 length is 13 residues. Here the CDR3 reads CASTTITRAGYTF. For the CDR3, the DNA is TGTGCCAGCACCACGATCACTCGAGCTGGCTACACCTTC. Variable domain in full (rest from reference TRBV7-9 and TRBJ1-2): DTGVSQNPRHKITKRGQNVTFRCDPISEHNRLYWYRQTLGQGPEFLTYFQNEAQLEKSRLLSDRFSAERPKGSFSTLEIQRTEQGDSAMYLCASTTITRAGYTFGSGTRLTVV.

The CDR3 loop reads CAISEKAGSGTDTQYF. In nucleotides, the CDR3 is TGTGCCATCAGTGAGAAGGCGGGATCGGGCACAGATACGCAGTATTTT. This chain links TRBV10-3 with TRBJ2-3; D is possibly TRBD2 (6 bases). Germline loops: CDR1 ENHRY, CDR2 SYGVKD. V lost 2 bases and J 1 base, leaving 13 bases between the germline ends. This CDR3 has 16 amino acids.

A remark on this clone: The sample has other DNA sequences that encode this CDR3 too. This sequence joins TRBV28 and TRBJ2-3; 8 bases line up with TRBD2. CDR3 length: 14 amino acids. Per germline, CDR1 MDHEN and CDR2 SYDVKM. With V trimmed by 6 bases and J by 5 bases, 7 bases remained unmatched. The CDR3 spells CASRLSGSGDTQYF. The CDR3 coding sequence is TGTGCCAGCAGATTGAGCGGGAGTGGAGATACGCAGTATTTT.

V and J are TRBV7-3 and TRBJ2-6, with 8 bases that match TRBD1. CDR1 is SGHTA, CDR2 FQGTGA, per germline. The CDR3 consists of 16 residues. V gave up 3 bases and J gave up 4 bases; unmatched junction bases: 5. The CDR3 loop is CASSFDRGAGANVLTF. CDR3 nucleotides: TGTGCCAGCAGCTTCGACAGGGGCGCAGGGGCCAACGTCCTGACTTTC.

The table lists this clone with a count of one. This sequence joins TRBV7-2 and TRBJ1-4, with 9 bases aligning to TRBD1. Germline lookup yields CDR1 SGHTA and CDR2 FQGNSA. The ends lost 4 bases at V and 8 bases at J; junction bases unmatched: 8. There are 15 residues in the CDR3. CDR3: CASSYYRDREEKLFF. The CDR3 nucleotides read TGTGCCAGCAGCTATTACCGGGACAGGGAAGAAAAACTGTTTTTT. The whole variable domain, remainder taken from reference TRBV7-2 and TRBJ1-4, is GAGVSQSPSNKVTEKGKDVELRCDPISGHTALYWYRQSLGQGLEFLIYFQGNSAPDKSGLPSDRFSAERTGGSVSTLTIQRTQQEDSAVYLCASSYYRDREEKLFFGSGTQLSVL.

The CDR3 protein is CASSAGQRTQPQHF. In DNA, the CDR3 is TGTGCCAGCAGTGCTGGACAGCGGACTCAGCCCCAGCATTTT. The chain links TRBV2 to TRBJ1-5; perhaps TRBD1 as D (6 bases). The CDR3 is made up of 14 amino acids. V was cut by 4 bases and J by 6 bases, with 13 bases left in between. Per germline, CDR1 SNHLY and CDR2 FYNNEI.

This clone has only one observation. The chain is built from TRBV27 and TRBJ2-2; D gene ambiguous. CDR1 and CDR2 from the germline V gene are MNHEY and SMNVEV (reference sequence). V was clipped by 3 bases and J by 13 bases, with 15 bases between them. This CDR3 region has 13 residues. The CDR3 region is CASSFGASPRLFF. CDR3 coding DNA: TGTGCCAGCAGTTTTGGCGCTTCCCCCCGGCTGTTTTTT.

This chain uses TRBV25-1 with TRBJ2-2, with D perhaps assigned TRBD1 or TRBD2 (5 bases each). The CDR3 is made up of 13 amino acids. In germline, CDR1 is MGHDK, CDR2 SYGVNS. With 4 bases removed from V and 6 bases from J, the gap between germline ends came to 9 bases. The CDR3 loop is CASSVTGPGELFF. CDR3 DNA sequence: TGTGCCAGCAGTGTTACGGGGCCCGGGGAGCTGTTTTTT.

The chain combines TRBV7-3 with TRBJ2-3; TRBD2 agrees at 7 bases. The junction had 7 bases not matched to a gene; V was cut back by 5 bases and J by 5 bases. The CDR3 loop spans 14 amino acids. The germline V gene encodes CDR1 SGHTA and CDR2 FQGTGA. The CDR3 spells CASSPSGREDTQYF. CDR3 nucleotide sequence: TGTGCCAGCAGCCCCTCTGGGAGGGAAGATACGCAGTATTTT.

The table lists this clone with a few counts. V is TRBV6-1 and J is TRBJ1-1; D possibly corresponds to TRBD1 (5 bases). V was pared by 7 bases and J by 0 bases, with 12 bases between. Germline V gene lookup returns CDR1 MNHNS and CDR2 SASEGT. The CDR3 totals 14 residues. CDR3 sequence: CASTRAGMNTEAFF. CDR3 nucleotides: TGTGCCAGCACCAGGGCGGGGATGAACACTGAAGCTTTCTTT.

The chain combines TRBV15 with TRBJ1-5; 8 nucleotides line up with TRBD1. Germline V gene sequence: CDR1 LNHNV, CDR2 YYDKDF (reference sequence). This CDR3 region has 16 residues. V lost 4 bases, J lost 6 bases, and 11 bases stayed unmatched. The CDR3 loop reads CATSKDHRTGLQPQHF. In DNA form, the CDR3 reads TGTGCCACCAGCAAAGACCACAGGACAGGGCTTCAGCCCCAGCATTTT.

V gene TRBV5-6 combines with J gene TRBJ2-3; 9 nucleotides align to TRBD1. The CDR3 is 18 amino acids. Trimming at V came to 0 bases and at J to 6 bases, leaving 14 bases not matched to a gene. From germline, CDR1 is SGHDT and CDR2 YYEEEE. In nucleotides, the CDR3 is TGTGCCAGCAGCTTGGACAGAGGGGGGGACAGGGATCTCGATACGCAGTATTTT. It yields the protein CASSLDRGGDRDLDTQYF.

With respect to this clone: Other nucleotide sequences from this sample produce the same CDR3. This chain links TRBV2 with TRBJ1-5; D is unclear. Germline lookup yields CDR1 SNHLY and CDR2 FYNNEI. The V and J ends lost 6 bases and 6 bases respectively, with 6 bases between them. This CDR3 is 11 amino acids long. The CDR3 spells CASSVGQPQHF. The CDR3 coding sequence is TGTGCCAGCAGCGTAGGTCAGCCCCAGCATTTT.

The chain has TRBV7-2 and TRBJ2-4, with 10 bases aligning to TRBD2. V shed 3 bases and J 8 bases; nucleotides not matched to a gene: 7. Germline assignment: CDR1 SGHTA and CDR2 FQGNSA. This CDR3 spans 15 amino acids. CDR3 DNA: TGTGCCAGCAGCTTTTCTAGCGGGAGTGGGTACATTCAGTACTTC. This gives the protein CASSFSSGSGYIQYF.

The CDR3 bases are TGCAGCGCCCTGCGGGGTACGTCCTACGAGCAGTACTTC. This encodes CSALRGTSYEQYF. V usage is TRBV29-1 and J usage is TRBJ2-7; maybe TRBD2 (6 bases). The CDR3 extends over 13 amino acids. V shed 7 bases and J shed 1 base, with 14 bases lying between them. The V gene's germline CDR1 is SQVTM and CDR2 ANQGSEA.

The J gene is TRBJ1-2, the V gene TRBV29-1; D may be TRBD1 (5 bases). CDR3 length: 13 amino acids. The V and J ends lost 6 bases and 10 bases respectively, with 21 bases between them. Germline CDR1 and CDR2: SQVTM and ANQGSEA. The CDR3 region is CSVKTRTIGDYTF. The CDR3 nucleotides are TGCAGCGTCAAAACACGGACAATCGGGGACTACACCTTC.

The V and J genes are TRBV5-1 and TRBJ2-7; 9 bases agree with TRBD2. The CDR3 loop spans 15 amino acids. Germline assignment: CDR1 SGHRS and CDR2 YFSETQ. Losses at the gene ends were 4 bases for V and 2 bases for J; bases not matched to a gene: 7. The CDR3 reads CASSGVAGDPYEQYF. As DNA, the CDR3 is TGCGCCAGCAGCGGGGTAGCGGGAGACCCCTACGAGCAGTACTTC.

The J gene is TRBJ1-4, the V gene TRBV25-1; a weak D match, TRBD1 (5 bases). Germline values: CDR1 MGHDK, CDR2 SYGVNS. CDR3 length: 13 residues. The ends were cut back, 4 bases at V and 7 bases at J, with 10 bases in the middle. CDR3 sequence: CASSAAGIEKLFF. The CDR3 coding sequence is TGTGCCAGCAGTGCGGCAGGGATTGAAAAACTGTTTTTT.

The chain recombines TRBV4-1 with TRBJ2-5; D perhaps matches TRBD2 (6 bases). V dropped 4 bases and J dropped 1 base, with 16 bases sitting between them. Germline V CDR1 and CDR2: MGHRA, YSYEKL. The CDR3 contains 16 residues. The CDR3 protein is CASSLRVAGRQETQYF. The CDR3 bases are TGCGCCAGCAGCCTCAGGGTGGCGGGACGCCAAGAGACCCAGTACTTC.

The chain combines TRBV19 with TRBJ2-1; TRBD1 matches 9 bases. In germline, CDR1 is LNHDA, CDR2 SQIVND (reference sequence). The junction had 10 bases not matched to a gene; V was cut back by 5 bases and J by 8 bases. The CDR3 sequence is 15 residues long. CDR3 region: CASSEQGAMVHEQFF. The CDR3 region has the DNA TGTGCCAGTAGTGAACAGGGGGCGATGGTACATGAGCAGTTCTTC.

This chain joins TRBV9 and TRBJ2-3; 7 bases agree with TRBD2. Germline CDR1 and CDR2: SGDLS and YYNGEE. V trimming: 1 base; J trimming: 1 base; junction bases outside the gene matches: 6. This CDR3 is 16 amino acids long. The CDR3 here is CASSVRAGVGTDTQYF. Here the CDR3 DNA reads TGTGCCAGCAGCGTAAGGGCGGGAGTAGGCACAGATACGCAGTATTTT.

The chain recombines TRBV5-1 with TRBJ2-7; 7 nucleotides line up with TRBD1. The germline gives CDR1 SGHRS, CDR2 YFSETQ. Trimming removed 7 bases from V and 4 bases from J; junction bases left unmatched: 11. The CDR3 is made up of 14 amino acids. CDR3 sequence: CASARQGDPYEQYF. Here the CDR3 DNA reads TGCGCCAGCGCCCGGCAGGGGGACCCATACGAGCAGTACTTC.

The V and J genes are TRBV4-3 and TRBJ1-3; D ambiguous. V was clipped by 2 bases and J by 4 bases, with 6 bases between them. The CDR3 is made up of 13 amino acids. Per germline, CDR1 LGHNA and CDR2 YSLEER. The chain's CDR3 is CASSQKNGNTIYF. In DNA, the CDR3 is TGCGCCAGCAGCCAAAAAAACGGAAACACCATATATTTT.